This record concerns one TCR beta chain sequence. This CDR3 spans 17 amino acids. The V end was cut by 2 bases, the J end by 1 base, with 18 bases between. The entry originates in a study of shared clonotypes between healthy human individuals. Researchers divided each subset's genomic DNA evenly across several immunoSEQ plates. Only in-frame clones appear in the TCRdb table, and some are missing; sequencing was by immunoSEQ multiplex PCR. The sample lists 2 million to 2.5 million clones, about 92% occurring once. Sample: naive CD4+ T cells from PBMCs. Subset defined: CD45RA+ positively selected. V gene TRBV23-1 combines with J gene TRBJ2-7, with a tentative D call TRBD2 (6 bases). TRBV23-1 is assigned to the ORF class and has an uncertain function. This receptor was taken from a man younger than 35 in good health. Some clones in this sample may be carry-over from other donors' samples. The DNA for the CDR3 is TGCGCCAGCAGTCAACACGGAGGGGAGGTGGTATCCTACGAGCAGTACTTC. Its translation: CASSQHGGEVVSYEQYF.